This T cell receptor (beta chain) appears in the sequencing data of a study of shared clonotypes between healthy human individuals. Whole-study context: The study used three CD4 naive, three CD4 memory, two CD8 naive and one CD8 memory plate per donor.

Assay: immunoSEQ multiplex PCR; the TCRdb copy retains only in-frame clones and omits some. The table has approximately 1,000,000 clones, about four fifths seen once. A remark on this clone: Its antigen is as yet unknown.

Study conclusions and caveats: Clonotype sharing among donors was thought likely to change with sequencing depth.

The sample was memory CD4+ T cells from PBMCs. Subset given: CD45RA-negative fraction. This clonotype was sampled from a man between 18 and 29 years old in good health. Some clones in this sample may be carry-over from other donors' samples.

Here the CDR3 reads CASSELHPANEKLFF. The CDR3 DNA follows: TGTGCCAGCAGTGAGTTACACCCCGCTAATGAAAAACTGTTTTTT. The chain is built from TRBV25-1 and TRBJ1-4; D is unclear. The CDR3 is made up of 15 amino acids. Trimming took 3 bases from V and 3 from J, leaving 11 bases between them. CDR1 MGHDK and CDR2 SYGVNS come from the germline V gene.